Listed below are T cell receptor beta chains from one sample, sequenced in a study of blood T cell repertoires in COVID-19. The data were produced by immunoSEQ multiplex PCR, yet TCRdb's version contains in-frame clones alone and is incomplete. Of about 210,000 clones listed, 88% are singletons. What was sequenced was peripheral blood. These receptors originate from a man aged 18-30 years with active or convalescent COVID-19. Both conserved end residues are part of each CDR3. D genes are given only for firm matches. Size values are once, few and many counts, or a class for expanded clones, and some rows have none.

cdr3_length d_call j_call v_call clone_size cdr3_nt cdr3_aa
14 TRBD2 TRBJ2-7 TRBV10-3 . TGTGCCATCAGTGGGACTAGCGGGACGGGGGAGCAGTACTTC CAISGTSGTGEQYF
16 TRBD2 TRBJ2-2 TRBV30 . TGTGCCTGGAGTGGACTAGCGGGAGTTGCGGCCGGGGAGCTGTTTTTT CAWSGLAGVAAGELFF
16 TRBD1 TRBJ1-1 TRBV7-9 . TGTGCCAGCAGCCAATCGACAGGGGCCATGAACACTGAAGCTTTCTTT CASSQSTGAMNTEAFF
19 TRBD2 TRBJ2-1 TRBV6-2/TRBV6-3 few TGTGCCAGCAGTTCCAACGTGAAAGCGGGAGGACACTCCTACAATGAGCAGTTCTTC CASSSNVKAGGHSYNEQFF
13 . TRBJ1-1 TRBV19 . TGTGCCAGTAGTACGACAGTGAACACTGAAGCTTTCTTT CASSTTVNTEAFF
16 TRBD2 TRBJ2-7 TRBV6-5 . TGTGCCAGCAGTTTTGCTTGGGGCGGGAGTATGCACGAGCAGTACTTC CASSFAWGGSMHEQYF
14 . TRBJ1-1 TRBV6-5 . TGTGCCAGCACCCAGGAGGGGCCAGCCACTGAAGCTTTCTTT CASTQEGPATEAFF
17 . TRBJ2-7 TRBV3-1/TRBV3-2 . TGTGCCAGCAGCCCGCCTTTTAAGGACAAAAACTCCTACGAGCAGTACTTC CASSPPFKDKNSYEQYF
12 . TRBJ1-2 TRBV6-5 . TGTGCCAGCAGTTACAAAGGGAGTAAGGTCACCTTC CASSYKGSKVTF
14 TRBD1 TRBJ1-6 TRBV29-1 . TGCAGCGTCAACCCCAACCCCGGACAGGGAAAGCTCCACTTT CSVNPNPGQGKLHF
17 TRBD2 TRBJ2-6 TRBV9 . TGTGCCAGCAGCGGGACTAGCCCGAGCTCTGGGGCCAACGTCCTGACTTTC CASSGTSPSSGANVLTF
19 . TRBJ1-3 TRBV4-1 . TGCGCCAGCAGCCAAGATCACACAGGACCGCAATTCTCTGGAAACACCATATATTTT CASSQDHTGPQFSGNTIYF
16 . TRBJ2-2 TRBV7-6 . TGTGCCAGCAGCTTATTGGGGATAAGACAGACCGGGGAGCTGTTTTTT CASSLLGIRQTGELFF
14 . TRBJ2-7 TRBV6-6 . TGTGCCAGCAGTTACTCGCCAGGGGGGTACGAGCAGTACTTC CASSYSPGGYEQYF
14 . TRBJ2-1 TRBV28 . TGTGCCAGCGCTGGCCCGGGGAGTTACAATGAGCAGTTCTTC CASAGPGSYNEQFF
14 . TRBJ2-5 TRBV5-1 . TGCGCCAGCAGCATATTTGGACAGCAAGAGACCCAGTACTTC CASSIFGQQETQYF
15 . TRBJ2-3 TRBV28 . TGTGCCAGCAGGTCGGTTGGGCGGGGCACAGATACGCAGTATTTT CASRSVGRGTDTQYF
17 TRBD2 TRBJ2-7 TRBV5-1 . TGCGCCAGCAGCTTGGCGACTAGCGGTAAACTACTTTACGAGCAGTACTTC CASSLATSGKLLYEQYF
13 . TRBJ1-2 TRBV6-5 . TGTGCCAGCAAACAACAGGATTACTATGGCTACACCTTC CASKQQDYYGYTF
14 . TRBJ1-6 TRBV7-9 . TGTGCCAGCAGCTTAGGAGTAATCGGTTCACCCCTCCACTTT CASSLGVIGSPLHF
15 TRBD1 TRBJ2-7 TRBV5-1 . TGCGCCAGCAGCTTGACCCGGACAGGGACCTACGAGCAGTACTTC CASSLTRTGTYEQYF
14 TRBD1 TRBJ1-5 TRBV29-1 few TGCAGCGTCATAACCGGGACAGGGGGTCAGCCCCAGCATTTT CSVITGTGGQPQHF